This TCR beta chain was identified in a study of CD8+ T cells in alopecia areata. This clone was seen many times. Gene names refer to mouse genes. Extraction of RNA preceded its reverse transcription into cDNA, which served as the sequencing template. The repertoire was sequenced with immunoSEQ multiplex PCR; TCRdb's copy has only in-frame clones and lacks some. The table records about 5,900 clones without singletons, the ten largest covering about 30%. The sample's time point: mouse skin 6 weeks after grafting, around onset of hair loss. The sample in question was skin, obtained at week 6. This sequence originates from a C3H/HeJ mouse with alopecia areata. This strain's MHC haplotype is H2-k.

CDR3 DNA (partial): TGTGCCAGCAGTGATAGGGGACAGGGGGCAGAA. The encoded protein is CASSDRGQGAE. From start to end, the CDR3 is CASSDRGQGAETLYF. The chain joins TRBV13-1 to TRBJ2-3, with 10 bases identical to TRBD1. The CDR3 goes on 4 residues after the read ends, and that part is filled in from the germline J gene. Germline V gene data show CDR1 as NSHNY and CDR2 as SYGAGN. Germline trimming cut 1 base from V and 3 bases from J; bases unmatched to any gene: 2. The CDR3 runs 15 residues.